This T cell receptor (beta chain) derives from a study of cytomegalovirus exposure and HLA in healthy donors. Across the whole study: Within an early data release were about 90 million unique TCRs drawn from HLA-typed donors. Findings and caveats of the study: An analysis was carried out at a later point. It showed that HLA-associated TCR beta chains were more clonally expanded than equally common non-associated chains.

Both 60 Vbeta primers and 13 Jbeta primers went into the PCR. TCRdb's copy holds only in-frame clones and misses some; the assay was immunoSEQ multiplex PCR. The sample carries around 79,000 clones, over 65% recorded once. Trimming removed 0 bases at V and 5 bases at J, with 10 bases between. CDR3 length equals 14 residues. CDR1 and CDR2 (germline): LGHNA, YSLEER. Concerning this clone itself: Its cognate antigen is unknown.

The receptor was isolated from a woman in her thirties or forties in good health and CMV-seropositive. This chain connects TRBV4-3 to TRBJ2-5; possible D gene TRBD1, 5 bases. The specimen sequenced was PBMCs. This CDR3 reads CASSQEAGMETQYF. Here the CDR3 DNA reads TGCGCCAGCAGCCAAGAGGCAGGGATGGAGACCCAGTACTTC.